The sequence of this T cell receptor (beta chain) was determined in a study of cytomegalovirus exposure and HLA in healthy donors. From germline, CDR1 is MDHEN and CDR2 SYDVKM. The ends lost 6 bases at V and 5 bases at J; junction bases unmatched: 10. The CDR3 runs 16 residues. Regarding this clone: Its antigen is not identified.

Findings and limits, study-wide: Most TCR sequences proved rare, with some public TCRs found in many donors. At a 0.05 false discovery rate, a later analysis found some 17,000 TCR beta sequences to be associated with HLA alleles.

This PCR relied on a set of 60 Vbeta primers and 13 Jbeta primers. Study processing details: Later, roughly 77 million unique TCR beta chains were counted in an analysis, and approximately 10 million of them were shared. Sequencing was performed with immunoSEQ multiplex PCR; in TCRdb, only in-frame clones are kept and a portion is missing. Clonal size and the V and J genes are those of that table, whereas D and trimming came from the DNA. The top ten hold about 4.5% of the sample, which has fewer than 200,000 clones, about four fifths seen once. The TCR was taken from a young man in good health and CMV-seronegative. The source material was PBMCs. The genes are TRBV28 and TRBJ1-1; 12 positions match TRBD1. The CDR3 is CASSPAGTGGGTEAFF. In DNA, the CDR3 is TGTGCCAGCAGCCCGGCCGGGACAGGGGGCGGAACTGAAGCTTTCTTT.